A single sample is the source of the 27 T cell receptor beta chains below, sequenced in a study of PD-L1 blockade in urothelial cancer. Noted time point: pretreatment peripheral blood. TCRdb keeps only in-frame clones here, not all; method: immunoSEQ multiplex PCR. The table records 85,000 to 90,000 clones, 89% of them present only once. This sample comprised PBMCs, obtained around atezolizumab (anti-PD-L1) treatment. Receptors were obtained from a woman older than 75 with urothelial cancer.

This clone was counted a single time. This rearrangement joins TRBV28 to TRBJ2-7; TRBD1 matches 10 bases. The CDR3 is 16 residues long. Germline V lookup: CDR1 MDHEN, CDR2 SYDVKM. V was clipped by 3 bases and J by 5 bases; unmatched bases: 10. CDR3 amino acids: CASSFWGQGTGNEQYF. The CDR3 DNA reads as TGTGCCAGCAGTTTCTGGGGACAGGGGACAGGGAACGAGCAGTACTTC.

V gene TRBV10-2 combines with J gene TRBJ2-1; TRBD1 matches 8 bases. The germline CDR1 and CDR2 sequences are WSHSY and SAAADI. V lost 7 bases and J lost 8; bases outside the gene matches: 10. The CDR3 spans 14 residues. CDR3 protein: CASIPGQAGDEQFF. The CDR3 DNA reads TGCGCCAGCATTCCGGGACAGGCGGGCGATGAGCAGTTCTTC.

The rearrangement links TRBV19 to TRBJ1-3; weak D call: TRBD1 (6 bases). V dropped 7 bases and J dropped 0 bases, with 13 bases sitting between them. Germline CDR1 LNHDA, CDR2 SQIVND (reference sequence). The CDR3 has 15 amino acids. CDR3 loop: CASISRTASGNTIYF. The CDR3, as DNA: TGTGCCAGTATTAGCCGGACAGCCTCTGGAAACACCATATATTTT.

The genes are TRBV5-1 and TRBJ2-7; the D gene is possibly TRBD1 (5 bases). The germline V and J ends were trimmed by 0 bases and 4 bases, with 11 bases remaining between them. Germline assignment: CDR1 SGHRS and CDR2 YFSETQ. This CDR3 spans 14 amino acids. CDR3 residues: CASSLDGSGYEQYF. Here the CDR3 DNA reads TGCGCCAGCAGCTTGGACGGATCAGGGTACGAGCAGTACTTC.

V gene TRBV9 combines with J gene TRBJ1-4; D remains unclear. The length of the CDR3 is 14 residues. Trimming took off 2 bases at V and 0 bases at J, with 5 bases between the two ends. Germline CDR1 reads SGDLS; CDR2 reads YYNGEE. The CDR3 DNA is TGTGCCAGCAGCGTGCGGGCAACTAATGAAAAACTGTTTTTT. Translation: CASSVRATNEKLFF.

The gene calls are TRBV9 and TRBJ2-7; TRBD1 aligns across 9 bases. The germline CDR1 and CDR2 sequences are SGDLS and YYNGEE. The V and J ends lost 0 bases and 3 bases, in that order; junction bases with no gene match: 4. The CDR3 covers 15 residues. The CDR3 is CASSVGGTGNYEQYF. The CDR3 nucleotides are TGTGCCAGCAGCGTAGGAGGGACAGGGAACTACGAGCAGTACTTC. The full variable domain, rest sourced from reference TRBV9 and TRBJ2-7, is DSGVTQTPKHLITATGQRVTLRCSPRSGDLSVYWYQQSLDQGLQFLIQYYNGEERAKGNILERFSAQQFPDLHSELNLSSLELGDSALYFCASSVGGTGNYEQYFGPGTRLTVT.

The rearrangement links TRBV15 to TRBJ2-3, with D perhaps matching TRBD2 (6 bases). The CDR3 spans 15 residues. Germline V gives CDR1 LNHNV, CDR2 YYDKDF (reference sequence). Trimming removed 0 bases at V and 6 bases at J, with 13 bases between. This CDR3 reads CATSRDNGGTDTQYF. As DNA, the CDR3 is TGTGCCACCAGCAGAGATAACGGGGGAACGGATACGCAGTATTTT.

The chain recombines TRBV5-6 with TRBJ1-4, with no clear D. The CDR3 extends over 13 amino acids. Trimming stripped 4 bases from V and 12 bases from J, with 16 bases between. CDR1 is SGHDT and CDR2 is YYEEEE in the germline V gene. In DNA, the CDR3 is TGTGCCAGCAGCCACACCAACGACGGGGAACTGTTTTTT. Translating it yields CASSHTNDGELFF.

The chain recombines TRBV28 with TRBJ1-1; D is perhaps TRBD1 (6 bases). V was pared by 5 bases and J by 5 bases, with 18 bases between. There are 15 residues in the CDR3. Germline V gene lookup returns CDR1 MDHEN and CDR2 SYDVKM. CDR3 in DNA: TGTGCCAGCAGTACCCGGGGCGCGGGGGCAACTGAAGCTTTCTTT. Encoded protein: CASSTRGAGATEAFF. The full variable domain, its missing parts supplied by reference TRBV28 and TRBJ1-1, is DVKVTQSSRYLVKRTGEKVFLECVQDMDHENMFWYRQDPGLGLRLIYFSYDVKMKEKGDIPEGYSVSREKKERFSLILESASTNQTSMYLCASSTRGAGATEAFFGQGTRLTVV.

The J gene is TRBJ2-7, the V gene TRBV29-1, with 8 nucleotides matching TRBD2. The CDR3 is 16 residues long. Germline CDR1 and CDR2: SQVTM and ANQGSEA. V shed 1 base, J shed 1 base, and the junction held 9 bases outside the gene matches. In DNA form, the CDR3 reads TGCAGCGTTGAAGGGGGGGCGGGAGGCCGTTCCTACGAGCAGTACTTC. It codes for CSVEGGAGGRSYEQYF.

The CDR3, as DNA: TGTGCCATCACCCCAGGGACTAGCGGGGTTGCAGATACGCAGTATTTT. It specifies CAITPGTSGVADTQYF. The chain uses TRBV10-3 and TRBJ2-3, with 13 positions matching TRBD2. V lost 7 bases to trimming and J lost 4 bases; unmatched junction nucleotides: 8. Germline V gene lookup returns CDR1 ENHRY and CDR2 SYGVKD. CDR3 length: 16 amino acids.

The chain employs TRBV18 and TRBJ2-3; no definite D call. This CDR3 contains 13 residues. Trimming cost V 0 bases and J 2 bases, with 3 bases left between them. CDR1 KGHSH and CDR2 LQKENI come from the germline V gene. This chain's CDR3 is CASSPPLTDTQYF. As DNA, the CDR3 is TGTGCCAGCTCACCACCCCTCACAGATACGCAGTATTTT.

The chain recombines TRBV6-1 with TRBJ1-3; 9 bases are a match to TRBD1. The CDR3 sequence is 15 residues long. CDR1 is MNHNS and CDR2 is SASEGT in the germline V gene. Unmatched junction bases numbered 4, after V lost 6 bases and J lost 1 base. The CDR3 loop reads CASRFGQGSGNTIYF. The CDR3 coding sequence is TGTGCCAGCAGATTCGGACAGGGGTCTGGAAACACCATATATTTT.

The chain is built from TRBV19 and TRBJ2-1; D gene uncertain. The CDR3 spans 12 residues. The germline V and J ends were trimmed by 7 bases and 8 bases, with 12 bases remaining between them. CDR1 is LNHDA, CDR2 SQIVND, per germline (reference sequence). In DNA, the CDR3 is TGTGCCAGTAACGTGGTCCCGGATGAGCAGTTCTTC. Protein: CASNVVPDEQFF. Combining the CDR3 with reference TRBV19 and TRBJ2-1 gives the whole variable domain DGGITQSPKYLFRKEGQNVTLSCEQNLNHDAMYWYRQDPGQGLRLIYYSQIVNDFQKGDIAEGYSVSREKKESFPLTVTSAQKNPTAFYLCASNVVPDEQFFGPGTRLTVL.

The chain links TRBV25-1 to TRBJ2-1; 11 nucleotides match TRBD2. The CDR3 sequence is 18 residues long. J gave up 7 bases and V 4 bases, and 15 bases lay outside the gene matches. Germline values: CDR1 MGHDK, CDR2 SYGVNS. In DNA, the CDR3 is TGTGCCAGCAGTGCGAACAAGTTAGCGGGAGGGCCGCAGAATGAGCAGTTCTTC. Its protein is CASSANKLAGGPQNEQFF.

The chain uses TRBV14 and TRBJ2-2; D unresolved. Trimming removed 4 bases at V and 2 bases at J, with 5 bases between. The CDR3 length is 13 residues. In germline, CDR1 is SGHDN, CDR2 FVKESK. The CDR3: CASSLSNTGELFF. CDR3 DNA sequence: TGTGCCAGCAGCCTATCTAACACCGGGGAGCTGTTTTTT. Using reference TRBV14 and TRBJ2-2 for the parts outside the CDR3, the full variable domain is EAGVTQFPSHSVIEKGQTVTLRCDPISGHDNLYWYRRVMGKEIKFLLHFVKESKQDESGMPNNRFLAERTGGTYSTLKVQPAELEDSGVYFCASSLSNTGELFFGEGSRLTVL.

The chain links TRBV10-1 to TRBJ1-3; D is perhaps TRBD1 (5 bases). Per the germline V gene, CDR1 is WNHNN and CDR2 is SYGVQD (reference sequence). The CDR3 covers 14 residues. V was cut by 6 bases and J by 0 bases, with 9 bases left in between. CDR3 region: CASSGQNSGNTIYF. The CDR3 nucleotides read TGCGCCAGCAGCGGACAAAACTCTGGAAACACCATATATTTT.

The chain couples TRBV9 to TRBJ2-6, with TRBD1 matching 12 bases. CDR3 length: 18 amino acids. Germline V gene data show CDR1 as SGDLS and CDR2 as YYNGEE. The V and J ends lost 4 bases and 3 bases, in that order; junction bases with no gene match: 8. The CDR3 here is CASSPEGTGGVGANVLTF. CDR3 bases: TGTGCCAGCAGCCCAGAAGGGACAGGGGGCGTTGGGGCCAACGTCCTGACTTTC.

J is TRBJ1-5 and V is TRBV30, with D tentatively TRBD1 (6 bases). V was shortened by 1 base and J by 2 bases, with 15 bases between the two germline ends. The CDR3 covers 16 residues. CDR1 and CDR2 from the germline V gene are GTSNPN and SVGIG (reference sequence). CDR3 residues: CAWSASGVLGNQPQHF. The CDR3 bases are TGTGCCTGGAGTGCCTCAGGGGTCCTGGGCAATCAGCCCCAGCATTTT. Combining the CDR3 with reference TRBV30 and TRBJ1-5 gives the whole variable domain SQTIHQWPATLVQPVGSPLSLECTVEGTSNPNLYWYRQAAGRGLQLLFYSVGIGQISSEVPQNLSASRPQDRQFILSSKKLLLSDSGFYLCAWSASGVLGNQPQHFGDGTRLSIL.

As for this clone: Additional DNA sequences in this sample encode the identical CDR3. This chain connects TRBV5-1 to TRBJ2-5; 9 positions match TRBD1. The CDR3 is 15 amino acids. With V trimmed by 0 bases and J by 5 bases, 5 bases remained unmatched. CDR1 is SGHRS and CDR2 is YFSETQ in the germline V gene. The CDR3 bases are TGCGCCAGCAGCTTGGACAGGGGGCGCCCCGAGACCCAGTACTTC. Residues: CASSLDRGRPETQYF.

The chain combines TRBV28 with TRBJ1-2; D not certain. Germline CDR1 is MDHEN and CDR2 is SYDVKM. V lost 8 bases, J lost 3 bases, and 10 bases lay in between. This CDR3 comprises 12 residues. CDR3 nucleotides: TGTGCCAGCGATGGGCGGGACTATGGCTACACCTTC. Encoded protein: CASDGRDYGYTF.

This clone was recorded once. The chain carries TRBV27 and TRBJ2-7; a possible D gene is TRBD1 (5 bases). CDR1 and CDR2 from the germline V gene are MNHEY and SMNVEV (reference sequence). Trimming took off 8 bases at V and 4 bases at J, with 12 bases between the two ends. CDR3 length equals 12 residues. Here the CDR3 DNA reads TGTGCCAGCTCCCCCTCAGGGTACGAGCAGTACTTC. It yields the protein CASSPSGYEQYF.

Written as DNA, the CDR3 is TGTGCCAGCAGTGAAACAGGGTCAGAAGCTTTCTTT. Amino acid sequence: CASSETGSEAFF. The chain uses TRBV6-1 and TRBJ1-1; possible D gene TRBD1, 6 bases. V was shortened by 2 bases and J by 8 bases, with 9 bases between the two germline ends. The germline CDR1 and CDR2 sequences are MNHNS and SASEGT. This CDR3 is 12 amino acids long.

The rearrangement links TRBV27 to TRBJ2-3; 13 nucleotides match TRBD2. V was pared by 5 bases and J by 6 bases, with 8 bases of the junction left unmatched. In germline, CDR1 is MNHEY, CDR2 SMNVEV (reference sequence). This CDR3 spans 16 amino acids. The CDR3 DNA follows: TGTGCCAGCAGTCCGGGACTAGCGGGGTGGGAGGATACGCAGTATTTT. This encodes CASSPGLAGWEDTQYF.

This clone was found once. The J gene is TRBJ1-3, the V gene TRBV5-1; a weak D match, TRBD1 (5 bases). V shed 4 bases and J shed 0 bases, with 11 bases lying between them. The length of the CDR3 is 15 residues. The germline gives CDR1 SGHRS, CDR2 YFSETQ. In DNA, the CDR3 is TGCGCCAGCAGCCCTTCGACAGCCTCTGGAAACACCATATATTTT. It is translated as CASSPSTASGNTIYF.

This clone was seen a single time. The chain joins TRBV19 to TRBJ1-5; 10 bases are shared with TRBD1. The V and J ends lost 6 bases and 7 bases, in that order; junction bases with no gene match: 9. The CDR3 contains 15 residues. Germline loops: CDR1 LNHDA, CDR2 SQIVND (reference sequence). The CDR3 loop reads CASRGQGSFGQPQHF. The DNA of the CDR3 is TGTGCCAGTAGGGGACAGGGGTCCTTTGGGCAGCCCCAGCATTTT.

The chain carries TRBV7-8 and TRBJ2-5; D is ambiguous. Germline V CDR1 and CDR2: SGHVS, FQNEAQ. V lost 5 bases and J 5 bases, leaving 9 bases between the germline ends. The CDR3 loop spans 12 amino acids. The CDR3 nucleotides are TGTGCCAGCAGCCCTCTAAGCGAGACCCAGTACTTC. Its translation: CASSPLSETQYF. Using reference TRBV7-8 and TRBJ2-5 for the parts outside the CDR3, the full variable domain is GAGVSQSPRYKVAKRGQDVALRCDPISGHVSLFWYQQALGQGPEFLTYFQNEAQLDKSGLPSDRFFAERPEGSVSTLKIQRTQQEDSAVYLCASSPLSETQYFGPGTRLLVL.